These 18 T cell receptor beta chains were sequenced from one sample in a study of cytomegalovirus exposure and HLA in healthy donors. With 60 Vbeta and 13 Jbeta primers, the PCR was carried out. TCRdb keeps only in-frame clones here, not all; method: immunoSEQ multiplex PCR. The sample has over 150,000 clones, about three quarters seen once. Input material: PBMCs. All receptors come from a man aged 18 to 29 in good health and CMV-seronegative.

There are a few counts of this clone. The rearrangement joins TRBV7-8 to TRBJ2-2, with 9 bases that match TRBD1. Trimming took 6 bases from V and 0 from J; bases not matched to a gene: 14. This CDR3 region has 19 residues. Germline V CDR1 and CDR2: SGHVS, FQNEAQ. The CDR3 reads CASSSSGTGRTPNTGELFF. In nucleotides, the CDR3 is TGTGCCAGCAGTTCCTCCGGGACAGGGCGAACTCCGAACACCGGGGAGCTGTTTTTT.

CDR3 in DNA: TGTGCCAGCAGCCGCCAGGGCGGGAGGGCCCTACTGTCCCAAGAGACCCAGTACTTC. Residues: CASSRQGGRALLSQETQYF. The rearrangement joins TRBV28 to TRBJ2-5; TRBD2 matches at 9 bases. Germline V gives CDR1 MDHEN, CDR2 SYDVKM. Losses at the gene ends were 6 bases for V and 1 base for J; bases not matched to a gene: 18. CDR3 length equals 19 residues.

This chain uses TRBV27 with TRBJ2-7, with TRBD2 as a possible D gene (5 bases). CDR1 is MNHEY and CDR2 is SMNVEV in the germline V gene (reference sequence). The CDR3 has 13 residues. Between the trimmed V and J ends, which lost 3 bases and 6 bases, there was a span of 12 bases. Here the CDR3 DNA reads TGTGCCAGCAGTTTTACGACCGAGGGCGAGCAGTACTTC. It yields the protein CASSFTTEGEQYF.

A remark on this clone: Distinct nucleotide sequences in the sample also encode this CDR3. This chain links TRBV4-3 with TRBJ2-3, with D possibly being TRBD2 (5 bases). CDR1 and CDR2 (germline): LGHNA, YSLEER. This CDR3 has 14 amino acids. V shed 1 base and J shed 5 bases, with 10 bases lying between them. Here the CDR3 DNA reads TGCGCCAGCAGCCAAGGTGGCGGAGGAGATACGCAGTATTTT. Translated, it gives CASSQGGGGDTQYF.

This rearrangement joins TRBV5-6 to TRBJ2-2; D is possibly TRBD2 (5 bases). Germline CDR1 is SGHDT and CDR2 is YYEEEE. The CDR3 has 13 amino acids. V lost 3 bases and J 2 bases, leaving 5 bases between the germline ends. The CDR3 spells CASSWTNTGELFF. The CDR3 DNA sequence: TGTGCCAGCAGCTGGACTAACACCGGGGAGCTGTTTTTT. Full variable domain (rest looked up from reference TRBV5-6 and TRBJ2-2): DAGVTQSPTHLIKTRGQQVTLRCSPKSGHDTVSWYQQALGQGPQFIFQYYEEEERQRGNFPDRFSGHQFPNYSSELNVNALLLGDSALYLCASSWTNTGELFFGEGSRLTVL.

On this clone: Mismatch with germline at one junction end may stem from a read error. This rearrangement joins TRBV19 to TRBJ2-6, with 12 nucleotides matching TRBD1. CDR3 size: 19 residues. Germline lookup yields CDR1 LNHDA and CDR2 SQIVND (reference sequence). The CDR3 is CASSIGDRGLGSGTNVLTF. The DNA for the CDR3 is TGTGCCAGTAGTATAGGGGACAGGGGGCTTGGCTCTGGGACCAACGTCCTGACTTTC.

The count of this clone is one. The chain combines TRBV7-2 with TRBJ2-1; D gene uncertain. V was shortened by 6 bases and J by 12 bases, with 18 bases between the two germline ends. The CDR3 loop spans 13 amino acids. CDR1 and CDR2 from the germline V gene are SGHTA and FQGNSA. CDR3 region: CASRTNLAPGQFF. Here the CDR3 DNA reads TGTGCCAGCAGAACAAATTTAGCCCCCGGGCAGTTCTTC.

The gene calls are TRBV2 and TRBJ2-3; TRBD2 matches at 7 bases. With V trimmed by 5 bases and J by 0 bases, 5 bases remained unmatched. There are 15 residues in the CDR3. CDR1 SNHLY and CDR2 FYNNEI come from the germline V gene. CDR3 sequence reads: CASSSLSGSTDTQYF. The CDR3 nucleotides are TGTGCCAGCAGTTCGCTTAGCGGGAGCACAGATACGCAGTATTTT.

The V and J genes are TRBV11-2 and TRBJ2-5; no clear D gene. Trimming cost V 1 base and J 7 bases, with 10 bases left between them. Germline CDR1 SGHAT, CDR2 FQNNGV. The CDR3 has 13 amino acids. CDR3 in amino acids: CASSLALKPTQYF. In DNA form, the CDR3 reads TGTGCCAGCAGCTTAGCTCTGAAGCCGACCCAGTACTTC.

The V call is TRBV5-1, the J call TRBJ2-3; D remains unclear. Trimming removed 4 bases from V and 5 bases from J, with 20 bases in between. This CDR3 region has 16 residues. Looked up from germline, CDR1 is SGHRS and CDR2 is YFSETQ. DNA of the CDR3: TGCGCCAGCAGCCCGGATCGAAAGGCGGCGGTAGATACGCAGTATTTT. It encodes CASSPDRKAAVDTQYF.

This chain joins TRBV7-6 and TRBJ2-7; perhaps TRBD1 as D (5 bases). The CDR3 spans 13 residues. Germline-derived CDR1 and CDR2 are SGHVS and FNYEAQ. V was trimmed by 2 bases and J by 5 bases, leaving 10 bases between them. The CDR3 DNA reads TGTGCCAGCAGCTTAAATCCAGGGAACGAGCAGTACTTC. Protein product: CASSLNPGNEQYF.

As regards this clone: Its ends do not fully match the called genes, so a read error is possible. The chain joins TRBV7-9 to TRBJ1-1; D is undetermined. The CDR3 contains 16 residues. From germline, CDR1 is SEHNR and CDR2 FQNEAQ (reference sequence). DNA for the CDR3: TGTTCCAGCAGCTTCGGCGGATCCCCCATGAACACTGAAGCTTTCTTT. Translated, it gives CSSSFGGSPMNTEAFF.

This clone has a single count. The chain employs TRBV2 and TRBJ2-4; the D is unclear. Trimming shortened V by 6 bases and J by 1 base, and 7 bases separated the two germline ends. From germline, CDR1 is SNHLY and CDR2 FYNNEI. The CDR3 is made up of 13 amino acids. The CDR3 reads CASRGPAKNIQYF. The CDR3 bases are TGTGCCAGCAGGGGCCCGGCCAAAAACATTCAGTACTTC.

This clone was detected a few times. V is TRBV10-1 and J is TRBJ2-7; 8 bases match TRBD2. The V and J ends lost 8 bases and 3 bases, in that order; junction bases with no gene match: 9. Germline values: CDR1 WNHNN, CDR2 SYGVQD (reference sequence). The CDR3 has 14 residues. As DNA, the CDR3 is TGCGCCAGCCTCGGACTAGCCCCTCGCTACGAGCAGTACTTC. The encoded protein is CASLGLAPRYEQYF.

V and J are TRBV7-2 and TRBJ2-7; 12 nucleotides agree with TRBD1. The CDR3 loop spans 14 amino acids. Germline CDR1 is SGHTA and CDR2 is FQGNSA. V trimming: 4 bases; J trimming: 7 bases; junction bases outside the gene matches: 5. The CDR3 reads CASSWGQGAEEQYF. In nucleotides, the CDR3 is TGTGCCAGCAGCTGGGGACAGGGGGCCGAAGAGCAGTACTTC.

The gene calls are TRBV10-2 and TRBJ2-5; 9 bases are shared with TRBD2. The J call is doubtful: the DNA matches TRBJ2-7 better. Germline CDR1 reads WSHSY; CDR2 reads SAAADI. The CDR3 length is 12 residues. The CDR3 here is CASTGLASEQYF. The CDR3 DNA follows: TGCGCCAGCACGGGACTAGCTTCCGAGCAGTACTTC.

This clone has more than one count but fewer than ten. The chain has TRBV19 and TRBJ2-1; TRBD1 aligns across 9 bases. The ends lost 3 bases at V and 6 bases at J; junction bases unmatched: 9. Germline V gene lookup returns CDR1 LNHDA and CDR2 SQIVND (reference sequence). This CDR3 region has 16 residues. The CDR3 sequence: CASSMGTGRGLNEQFF. The CDR3 region has the DNA TGTGCCAGTAGTATGGGGACAGGGAGAGGGCTCAATGAGCAGTTCTTC.

This chain uses TRBV4-1 with TRBJ1-1; D perhaps matches TRBD1 (5 bases). Germline loops: CDR1 MGHRA, CDR2 YSYEKL. This CDR3 has 16 amino acids. V was cut by 0 bases and J by 3 bases, with 14 bases left in between. CDR3 in DNA: TGCGCCAGCAGCCAAGATTCGGAGGGACGGGACACTGAAGCTTTCTTT. This sequence encodes CASSQDSEGRDTEAFF.